One sample yielded the 31 T cell receptor beta chains listed below, sequenced in a study of blood T cell repertoires in COVID-19. The assay was immunoSEQ multiplex PCR, and TCRdb's table has in-frame clones only and misses some. The data show approximately 97,000 clones, just under 85% seen once. Material: peripheral blood. The receptors come from a man aged 40-49 years with active or convalescent COVID-19.

V and J are TRBV11-3 and TRBJ2-7; D is perhaps TRBD2 (5 bases). V was shortened by 5 bases and J by 4 bases, with 9 bases between the two germline ends. Germline assignment: CDR1 SGHNT and CDR2 YENEEA. CDR3 size: 12 residues. CDR3: CASSPGGYEQYF. The CDR3, as DNA: TGTGCCAGCAGCCCTGGAGGTTACGAGCAGTACTTC. The full variable domain, its missing parts supplied by reference TRBV11-3 and TRBJ2-7, is EAGVVQSPRYKIIEKKQPVAFWCNPISGHNTLYWYLQNLGQGPELLIRYENEEAVDDSQLPKDRFSAERLKGVDSTLKIQPAELGDSAVYLCASSPGGYEQYFGPGTRLTVT.

As DNA, the CDR3 is TGTGCCACCAGCAGACCTGGTGGTACAGGGGGGTACGAGCAGTACTTC. Its translation: CATSRPGGTGGYEQYF. This rearrangement joins TRBV15 to TRBJ2-7; the match to TRBD1 covers 8 bases. J was trimmed by 4 bases and V by 2 bases; bases with no gene match: 10. CDR1 and CDR2 from the germline V gene are LNHNV and YYDKDF (reference sequence). This CDR3 has 16 residues.

The rearrangement links TRBV2 to TRBJ1-4; possibly TRBD1 for D (6 bases). This CDR3 has 13 amino acids. Trimming took off 7 bases at V and 6 bases at J, with 12 bases between the two ends. From germline, CDR1 is SNHLY and CDR2 FYNNEI. CDR3 bases: TGTGCCAGCAATACAGGGAGAGATGAAAAACTGTTTTTT. Residues: CASNTGRDEKLFF.

The chain recombines TRBV19 with TRBJ1-1; unclear D gene. The V gene's germline CDR1 is LNHDA and CDR2 SQIVND (reference sequence). The CDR3 is 12 residues long. V was cut by 6 bases and J by 1 base, with 6 bases left in between. The CDR3 DNA follows: TGTGCCAGTAGACTAAAGAACACTGAAGCTTTCTTT. Protein: CASRLKNTEAFF.

The chain carries TRBV12-3 or TRBV12-4 and TRBJ2-7; D remains unclear. The CDR3 contains 13 residues. V was trimmed by 3 bases and J by 6 bases, leaving 12 bases between them. The CDR3 is CASSLGPAAEQYF. In DNA, the CDR3 is TGTGCCAGCAGTTTGGGCCCCGCCGCCGAGCAGTACTTC.

The V call is TRBV7-2, the J call TRBJ2-5, with a weak D call TRBD2 (6 bases). CDR1 is SGHTA, CDR2 FQGNSA, per germline. V lost 5 bases and J 3 bases, leaving 16 bases between the germline ends. CDR3 length: 15 amino acids. CDR3: CASSPRGGNKETQYF. In DNA, the CDR3 is TGTGCCAGCAGCCCGAGAGGAGGGAATAAAGAGACCCAGTACTTC.

The CDR3 loop is CASSGGQQETQYF. In DNA form, the CDR3 reads TGTGCCAGCAGCGGGGGACAGCAAGAGACCCAGTACTTC. J is TRBJ2-5 and V is TRBV7-2, with 7 bases fitting TRBD1. The germline gives CDR1 SGHTA, CDR2 FQGNSA. The length of the CDR3 is 13 residues. V shed 5 bases and J 2 bases; nucleotides not matched to a gene: 2.

The genes are TRBV6-5 and TRBJ1-5; weak D call: TRBD1 (5 bases). Germline loops: CDR1 MNHEY, CDR2 SVGAGI. CDR3 length: 15 amino acids. V was shortened by 6 bases and J by 2 bases, with 14 bases between the two germline ends. The CDR3 region has the DNA TGTGCCAGCAGGGAGCGGGACGGACGCAATCAGCCCCAGCATTTT. Residues: CASRERDGRNQPQHF.

V and J are TRBV19 and TRBJ1-3; TRBD1 agrees at 8 bases. V lost 4 bases and J lost 7; bases outside the gene matches: 18. Germline loops: CDR1 LNHDA, CDR2 SQIVND (reference sequence). This CDR3 has 18 residues. The CDR3 region has the DNA TGTGCCAGTAGTAGTACTCGGACAGGGCTTCATACCCCCAACACCATATATTTT. This gives the protein CASSSTRTGLHTPNTIYF.

The gene calls are TRBV25-1 and TRBJ1-6, with D maybe TRBD1 (5 bases). The germline CDR1 and CDR2 sequences are MGHDK and SYGVNS. Trimming removed 3 bases at V and 7 bases at J, with 10 bases between. The CDR3 runs 14 residues. CDR3 DNA sequence: TGTGCCAGCAGTGAGACAGAAAGAAATTCACCCCTCCACTTT. It yields the protein CASSETERNSPLHF.

DNA for the CDR3: TGTGCCAGCAGCCGTCAGGGGGACACTGAAGCTTTCTTT. Translated, it gives CASSRQGDTEAFF. This chain connects TRBV7-2 to TRBJ1-1, with 7 bases fitting TRBD1. CDR1 SGHTA and CDR2 FQGNSA come from the germline V gene. This CDR3 is 13 amino acids long. V gave up 5 bases and J gave up 3 bases; unmatched junction bases: 3.

The V call is TRBV7-3, the J call TRBJ2-3; 7 positions agree with TRBD2. The CDR3 sequence is 16 residues long. V was pared by 2 bases and J by 0 bases, with 5 bases of the junction left unmatched. Germline V gene sequence: CDR1 SGHTA, CDR2 FQGTGA. CDR3 bases: TGTGCCAGCAGCTTATATTCCGGGGGGAGCACAGATACGCAGTATTTT. Its protein is CASSLYSGGSTDTQYF. Together with reference TRBV7-3 and TRBJ2-3, the CDR3 gives the full variable domain: GAGVSQTPSNKVTEKGKYVELRCDPISGHTALYWYRQSLGQGPEFLIYFQGTGAADDSGLPNDRFFAVRPEGSVSTLKIQRTERGDSAVYLCASSLYSGGSTDTQYFGPGTRLTVL.

This clone was counted a few times. V usage is TRBV12-3 or TRBV12-4 and J usage is TRBJ2-3, with 8 bases matching TRBD2. The CDR3 totals 13 residues. V lost 9 bases and J lost 4; bases outside the gene matches: 6. The CDR3 nucleotides are TGTGCCAGTAATAGCGGGGCACCAGATACGCAGTATTTT. Translation: CASNSGAPDTQYF.

The rearrangement links TRBV9 to TRBJ2-5, with 8 nucleotides matching TRBD1. Germline V gene lookup returns CDR1 SGDLS and CDR2 YYNGEE. V trimming: 0 bases; J trimming: 5 bases; junction bases outside the gene matches: 3. The CDR3 runs 14 residues. The CDR3 sequence: CASSVGQGAETQYF. In DNA, the CDR3 is TGTGCCAGCAGCGTAGGGCAGGGGGCGGAGACCCAGTACTTC.

This sequence joins TRBV5-4 and TRBJ1-1, with 7 nucleotides matching TRBD1. The V and J ends lost 6 bases and 4 bases, in that order; junction bases with no gene match: 9. This CDR3 comprises 14 residues. From germline, CDR1 is SGHNT and CDR2 YYREEE (reference sequence). The CDR3 region is CASTNQGGSTEAFF. CDR3 nucleotide sequence: TGTGCCAGCACCAACCAGGGGGGAAGCACTGAAGCTTTCTTT.

The chain is built from TRBV7-2 and TRBJ2-5; TRBD2 might be the D (6 bases). This CDR3 has 16 residues. V lost 5 bases and J 4 bases, leaving 20 bases between the germline ends. CDR1 and CDR2 from the germline V gene are SGHTA and FQGNSA. In DNA, the CDR3 is TGTGCCAGCAGCACAAATCGGGGGACCCCTCGAGAGACCCAGTACTTC. This encodes CASSTNRGTPRETQYF.

The chain combines TRBV25-1 with TRBJ1-1, with 7 bases that match TRBD1. Germline CDR1 and CDR2: MGHDK and SYGVNS. After removal of 6 bases from V and 7 bases from J, the junction contained 5 bases not matched to a gene. The CDR3 loop spans 12 amino acids. The CDR3 DNA sequence: TGTGCCAGCAGAGCAGGGGGTGGTGAAGCTTTCTTT. This translates into CASRAGGGEAFF.

The CDR3 region is CASSLAGGPRDEQFF. For the CDR3, the DNA is TGTGCCAGCAGTTTAGCGGGGGGGCCTAGGGATGAGCAGTTCTTC. J is TRBJ2-1 and V is TRBV27, with TRBD2 matching over 9 bases. The CDR3 contains 15 residues. Trimming removed 2 bases from V and 8 bases from J; junction bases left unmatched: 7. The germline V gene has CDR1 MNHEY and CDR2 SMNVEV (reference sequence).

This chain uses TRBV4-2 with TRBJ1-2, with TRBD1 identical over 8 bases. Germline V gene sequence: CDR1 LGHNA, CDR2 YNFKEQ. The CDR3 has 15 residues. V lost 7 bases and J lost 5; bases outside the gene matches: 12. CDR3 coding DNA: TGTGCCAGCACCCAGGGGACAGGAGACAATTATGGCTACACCTTC. Translating gives CASTQGTGDNYGYTF.

This clone has only a few counts. This chain connects TRBV5-6 to TRBJ2-7; 14 positions agree with TRBD2. V lost 3 bases to trimming and J lost 6 bases; unmatched junction nucleotides: 8. Germline V gene lookup returns CDR1 SGHDT and CDR2 YYEEEE. The CDR3 loop spans 16 amino acids. The CDR3 coding sequence is TGTGCCAGCAGCTGGGGGACTAGCGGGGGATCCCGCGAGCAGTACTTC. Encoded protein: CASSWGTSGGSREQYF.

J is TRBJ1-6 and V is TRBV10-3, with 7 bases fitting TRBD1. The CDR3 loop spans 18 amino acids. Germline-derived CDR1 and CDR2 are ENHRY and SYGVKD. Trimming cost V 2 bases and J 7 bases; bases outside gene matches: 14. The chain's CDR3 is CAISESLGQGVGNSPLHF. CDR3 DNA: TGTGCCATCAGTGAGAGTCTAGGCCAGGGGGTTGGAAATTCACCCCTCCACTTT.

V and J are TRBV5-1 and TRBJ2-7, with D unresolved. Deletions cut 5 bases from V and 3 bases from J, with 12 bases between. The CDR3 sequence is 13 residues long. The germline V gene encodes CDR1 SGHRS and CDR2 YFSETQ. The DNA for the CDR3 is TGCGCCAGCAGTAGTCCCGGTATCTACGAGCAGTACTTC. Translation: CASSSPGIYEQYF.

This chain connects TRBV10-3 to TRBJ1-6; D gene ambiguous. CDR1 and CDR2 from the germline V gene are ENHRY and SYGVKD. This CDR3 region has 12 residues. V was pared by 10 bases and J by 10 bases, with 14 bases between. As DNA, the CDR3 is TGTGCCACCTCTGTCCCCGGGTCACCCCTCCACTTT. Amino acids: CATSVPGSPLHF.

The rearrangement joins TRBV11-3 to TRBJ2-3; no reliable D call. This CDR3 is 13 amino acids long. The germline V gene has CDR1 SGHNT and CDR2 YENEEA. Trimming took off 0 bases at V and 4 bases at J, with 5 bases between the two ends. The chain's CDR3 is CASSLDYSDTQYF. CDR3 bases: TGTGCCAGCAGCTTAGACTATTCAGATACGCAGTATTTT.

The CDR3, as DNA: TGTGCCAGCAGCCGACAGGGACGGGCCTACGAGCAGTACTTC. It codes for CASSRQGRAYEQYF. V gene TRBV7-9 combines with J gene TRBJ2-7, with TRBD1 identical over 7 bases. The CDR3 consists of 14 residues. The V gene's germline CDR1 is SEHNR and CDR2 FQNEAQ (reference sequence). The V and J ends lost 5 bases and 2 bases, in that order; junction bases with no gene match: 6. The full variable domain, in which reference TRBV7-9 and TRBJ2-7 provide the parts outside the CDR3, is DTGVSQNPRHKITKRGQNVTFRCDPISEHNRLYWYRQTLGQGPEFLTYFQNEAQLEKSRLLSDRFSAERPKGSFSTLEIQRTEQGDSAMYLCASSRQGRAYEQYFGPGTRLTVT.

This sequence joins TRBV5-5 and TRBJ2-7, with D possibly being TRBD1 (5 bases). This CDR3 has 14 residues. Trimming shortened V by 0 bases and J by 3 bases, and 10 bases separated the two germline ends. Germline lookup yields CDR1 SGHKS and CDR2 YYEKEE (reference sequence). CDR3 region: CASSLGRAVYEQYF. CDR3 coding DNA: TGTGCCAGCAGCTTGGGCAGGGCCGTCTACGAGCAGTACTTC.

The genes are TRBV19 and TRBJ1-2, with D hard to call. The CDR3 totals 15 residues. Germline values: CDR1 LNHDA, CDR2 SQIVND (reference sequence). V was trimmed by 3 bases and J by 6 bases, leaving 17 bases between them. CDR3 in amino acids: CASSMGDTVDDGYTF. CDR3 sequence (DNA): TGTGCCAGTAGTATGGGAGACACCGTTGATGATGGCTACACCTTC.

V gene TRBV7-9 combines with J gene TRBJ1-6; D call uncertain. Germline V gene sequence: CDR1 SEHNR, CDR2 FQNEAQ (reference sequence). The V end lost 6 bases, the J end lost 4 bases, and 13 bases lay between the germline ends. The length of the CDR3 is 15 residues. CDR3 residues: CASSFTGRYNSPLHF. The CDR3 DNA sequence: TGTGCCAGCAGTTTCACGGGGAGGTATAATTCACCCCTCCACTTT.

The chain employs TRBV18 and TRBJ1-5, with unresolved D. Trimming left V 3 bases short and J 3 bases short, with 12 bases between. CDR1 KGHSH and CDR2 LQKENI come from the germline V gene. The CDR3 runs 15 residues. The CDR3 protein is CASSPLGEYNQPQHF. CDR3 sequence (DNA): TGTGCCAGCTCACCTCTCGGGGAATACAATCAGCCCCAGCATTTT.

The chain employs TRBV9 and TRBJ2-5; D is unresolved. V lost 7 bases to trimming and J lost 2 bases, with 12 bases between them. The germline gives CDR1 SGDLS, CDR2 YYNGEE. The CDR3 spans 13 residues. CDR3 sequence: CASSLSSQETQYF. CDR3 nucleotides: TGTGCCAGCTCCCTCTCGAGTCAAGAGACCCAGTACTTC.

The V and J genes are TRBV6-1 and TRBJ1-6, with 9 bases identical to TRBD1. CDR3 length equals 19 residues. Germline CDR1 reads MNHNS; CDR2 reads SASEGT. V shed 0 bases and J 1 base; nucleotides not matched to a gene: 7. The DNA of the CDR3 is TGTGCCAGCAGTGAAGCGTCGGGACAGGGTTTTTCCTATAATTCACCCCTCCACTTT. Translation: CASSEASGQGFSYNSPLHF.